This entry features one T cell receptor beta chain sequence. As yet, its antigen is unknown. This sample was taken from a study of graft-versus-host responses after intestinal transplantation. Across the study: Transplants given to recipients were multivisceral, liver-intestinal, or isolated intestinal. Findings of the study overall: Declines in HvG clones occurring early post-transplant were associated with peak circulating GvH clone levels.

TCRdb's copy holds only in-frame clones and misses some; the assay was immunoSEQ multiplex PCR. Of about 93,000 clones listed, 85% to 95% were seen once; the top ten hold 0.4% to 0.6%. Trimming at V came to 2 bases and at J to 0 bases, leaving 2 bases not matched to a gene. CDR1 is SGHTA and CDR2 is FQGTGA in the germline V gene. The length of the CDR3 is 15 residues. Sequenced here: unstimulated CD8+ T cells sorted from spleen or lymph node cells, sampled before intestinal transplant. The clonotype was recovered from a human donor who received an intestinal transplant. The chain recombines TRBV7-3 with TRBJ2-3; TRBD1 aligns across 7 bases. Here the CDR3 DNA reads TGTGCCAGCAGCTTAGGGACAGTTAGCACAGATACGCAGTATTTT. Its protein product is CASSLGTVSTDTQYF.